A selection of T cell receptor beta chains follows, all from one sample in a study of blood T cell repertoires in COVID-19. Sequencing used immunoSEQ multiplex PCR; TCRdb keeps in-frame clones, though not all of them. The repertoire holds approximately 160,000 clones, with 80% to 85% as singletons. Specimen: peripheral blood. The receptors here all came from a man aged 18 to 29 with active or convalescent COVID-19. Both conserved end residues are part of each CDR3. Each record gives: D gene, V gene, clone size, J gene, CDR3 DNA, CDR3 protein. D genes are given only for firm matches. Clone size, where shown, is once, few, many, or a class for clones that have expanded.

D gene: TRBD1; V gene: TRBV27; clone size: -; J gene: TRBJ1-6; CDR3 DNA: TGTGCCAGCAGTTTGGGGACCGGGACAGGGTTTTCACCCCTCCACTTT; CDR3 protein: CASSLGTGTGFSPLHF
D gene: TRBD2; V gene: TRBV6-1; clone size: -; J gene: TRBJ2-1; CDR3 DNA: TGTGCCAGCAGTGAGACCAGCGGGAGTTCCAATGAGCAGTTCTTC; CDR3 protein: CASSETSGSSNEQFF
D gene: -; V gene: TRBV20-1; clone size: -; J gene: TRBJ2-3; CDR3 DNA: TGCAGTGTGGAAAGGGGAGATACGCAGTATTTT; CDR3 protein: CSVERGDTQYF
D gene: -; V gene: TRBV6-4; clone size: few; J gene: TRBJ1-3; CDR3 DNA: TGTGCCACCGGGACTCCTGGAAACACCATATATTTT; CDR3 protein: CATGTPGNTIYF
D gene: TRBD1; V gene: TRBV9; clone size: -; J gene: TRBJ1-2; CDR3 DNA: TGTGCCAGCAGCGAGGCCCCGGGACAGGGGTATGGCTACACCTTC; CDR3 protein: CASSEAPGQGYGYTF
D gene: TRBD1; V gene: TRBV4-1; clone size: once; J gene: TRBJ1-4; CDR3 DNA: TGCGCCAGCAGCCAAGATAACAGGGGGTGGGAAAAACTGTTTTTT; CDR3 protein: CASSQDNRGWEKLFF
D gene: TRBD2; V gene: TRBV6-5; clone size: -; J gene: TRBJ2-5; CDR3 DNA: TGTGCCAGCAGACCTCCGGGACTAGCAGAAGAGACCCAGTACTTC; CDR3 protein: CASRPPGLAEETQYF
D gene: TRBD2; V gene: TRBV19; clone size: -; J gene: TRBJ2-5; CDR3 DNA: TGTGCCAGTAGTATCCCGGGACTAGCGGGCTACCAAGAGACCCAGTACTTC; CDR3 protein: CASSIPGLAGYQETQYF
D gene: -; V gene: TRBV28; clone size: -; J gene: TRBJ2-3; CDR3 DNA: TGTGCCAGCAGTTTTGGCGCGGGAAACACAGATACGCAGTATTTT; CDR3 protein: CASSFGAGNTDTQYF
D gene: -; V gene: TRBV11-2; clone size: once; J gene: TRBJ2-5; CDR3 DNA: TGTGCCAGCAGCTTTCATCCGGGAGAAGAGACCCAGTACTTC; CDR3 protein: CASSFHPGEETQYF
D gene: TRBD1; V gene: TRBV6-1; clone size: few; J gene: TRBJ1-5; CDR3 DNA: TGTGCCAGCAGTGAATCGAGCAGGGGGAATCAGCCCCAGCATTTT; CDR3 protein: CASSESSRGNQPQHF
D gene: -; V gene: TRBV5-6; clone size: -; J gene: TRBJ2-1; CDR3 DNA: TGTGCCAGCACCTCCTGGGTTTCGGGTGCCAATGAGCAGTTCTTC; CDR3 protein: CASTSWVSGANEQFF
D gene: TRBD2; V gene: TRBV6-2/TRBV6-3; clone size: -; J gene: TRBJ2-1; CDR3 DNA: TGTGCCAGCAGTTACTCGATTGGCAGCGGGAGAAACAATGAGCAGTTCTTC; CDR3 protein: CASSYSIGSGRNNEQFF
D gene: TRBD2; V gene: TRBV4-3; clone size: -; J gene: TRBJ2-1; CDR3 DNA: TGCGCCAGCAGCCACGCCCAGCGGGGCAATGAGCAGTTCTTC; CDR3 protein: CASSHAQRGNEQFF
D gene: -; V gene: TRBV6-5; clone size: -; J gene: TRBJ2-1; CDR3 DNA: TGTGCCAGCAGTTCAGCGTCCGGGTCGGGTGAGCAGTTCTTC; CDR3 protein: CASSSASGSGEQFF
D gene: TRBD2; V gene: TRBV6-2/TRBV6-3; clone size: few; J gene: TRBJ2-3; CDR3 DNA: TGTGCCAGCAGTTGGTCACTAGCGGGAGGGCCTAGCACAGATACGCAGTATTTT; CDR3 protein: CASSWSLAGGPSTDTQYF
D gene: TRBD2; V gene: TRBV7-2; clone size: -; J gene: TRBJ2-5; CDR3 DNA: TGTGCCGTCGGGGCGGGAGTTGAGACCCAGTACTTC; CDR3 protein: CAVGAGVETQYF
D gene: TRBD1; V gene: TRBV5-6; clone size: few; J gene: TRBJ2-3; CDR3 DNA: TGTGCCAGCAGCGACATGGGGGGACAGGGTAGCACAGATACGCAGTATTTT; CDR3 protein: CASSDMGGQGSTDTQYF
D gene: -; V gene: TRBV6-5; clone size: -; J gene: TRBJ1-1; CDR3 DNA: TGTGCCAGCAGTTATTGGGGGCAAGGGGACACTGAAGCTTTCTTT; CDR3 protein: CASSYWGQGDTEAFF
D gene: -; V gene: TRBV27; clone size: -; J gene: TRBJ2-3; CDR3 DNA: TGTGCCAGCAGTCCCAGGGGGTCGCGGGAGGCGCATACGCAGTATTTT; CDR3 protein: CASSPRGSREAHTQYF
D gene: TRBD2; V gene: TRBV4-3; clone size: -; J gene: TRBJ2-3; CDR3 DNA: TGCGCCAGCAGCCAAGATGAGGGGCGGGGGGATACGCAGTATTTT; CDR3 protein: CASSQDEGRGDTQYF
D gene: TRBD2; V gene: TRBV6-5; clone size: -; J gene: TRBJ2-3; CDR3 DNA: TGTGCCAGCAGGGTTAGTTTAGCGGGGGTTGATACGCAGTATTTT; CDR3 protein: CASRVSLAGVDTQYF
D gene: TRBD1; V gene: TRBV5-6; clone size: -; J gene: TRBJ1-6; CDR3 DNA: TGTGCCAGCGGCCCGTGGGACAGGGATAATTCACCCCTCCACTTT; CDR3 protein: CASGPWDRDNSPLHF
D gene: TRBD2; V gene: TRBV5-6; clone size: -; J gene: TRBJ2-2; CDR3 DNA: TGTGCCAGCAGTCGTATAGCGGGAGCGTTGGACACCGGGGAGCTGTTTTTT; CDR3 protein: CASSRIAGALDTGELFF
D gene: -; V gene: TRBV19; clone size: few; J gene: TRBJ2-2; CDR3 DNA: TGTGCCAGTAGGGCCTTGGTCAGGCACTCCACCGGGGAGCTGTTTTTT; CDR3 protein: CASRALVRHSTGELFF